These 6 T cell receptor beta chains were all obtained from the same sample, sequenced in a study of T cell responses to AZD1222 COVID-19 vaccine. The data were produced by immunoSEQ multiplex PCR, yet TCRdb's version contains in-frame clones alone and is incomplete. The sample lists around 160,000 clones, roughly 91% occurring once. The sample was peripheral blood, taken on day 0 of AZD1222 vaccination. The receptors here all came from an adult in good health.

V is TRBV9 and J is TRBJ2-3; 9 positions match TRBD1. This CDR3 spans 14 amino acids. V was pared by 5 bases and J by 3 bases, with 4 bases of the junction left unmatched. Germline V gene lookup returns CDR1 SGDLS and CDR2 YYNGEE. The CDR3 loop reads CASRQGALTDTQYF. In nucleotides, the CDR3 is TGTGCCAGCAGACAGGGGGCTCTGACAGATACGCAGTATTTT.

The V gene is TRBV3-1 (or the pseudogene TRBV3-2), the J gene TRBJ1-1; 7 nucleotides line up with TRBD1. V gave up 0 bases and J gave up 5 bases; unmatched junction bases: 6. The CDR3 length is 15 residues. Per the germline V gene, CDR1 is LGHDT and CDR2 is YNNKEL (reference sequence). This chain's CDR3 is CASSQDAGGSTEAFF. DNA of the CDR3: TGTGCCAGCAGCCAAGATGCAGGGGGTTCAACTGAAGCTTTCTTT.

The rearrangement links TRBV19 to TRBJ2-2; possibly TRBD2 for D (6 bases). The CDR3 is made up of 16 amino acids. Trimming shortened V by 2 bases and J by 5 bases, and 15 bases separated the two germline ends. CDR1 is LNHDA and CDR2 is SQIVND in the germline V gene (reference sequence). CDR3 residues: CASSIRLPGETGELFF. The CDR3 DNA reads as TGTGCCAGTAGTATACGCCTCCCGGGAGAGACCGGGGAGCTGTTTTTT.

Only one count was recorded for this clone. The chain combines TRBV11-2 with TRBJ1-1; no reliable D call. Germline lookup yields CDR1 SGHAT and CDR2 FQNNGV. The V end lost 8 bases, the J end lost 5 bases, and 21 bases lay between the germline ends. CDR3 size: 15 residues. In DNA form, the CDR3 reads TGTGCCAGCCATTCCAGAGGCCCATCGGATACTGAAGCTTTCTTT. Translating gives CASHSRGPSDTEAFF.

This chain links TRBV5-1 with TRBJ2-5, with 11 bases lining up with TRBD2. The CDR3 consists of 15 residues. Germline CDR1 SGHRS, CDR2 YFSETQ. Unmatched junction bases numbered 8, after V lost 5 bases and J lost 5 bases. CDR3 nucleotide sequence: TGCGCCAGCAGGTCCGGGACTAGCGGATGGGAGACCCAGTACTTC. It specifies CASRSGTSGWETQYF.

The chain combines TRBV5-1 with TRBJ1-5; 10 bases map to TRBD1. Germline CDR1 reads SGHRS; CDR2 reads YFSETQ. The CDR3 consists of 18 residues. The V segment lost 4 bases and the J segment 8 bases; nucleotides outside the gene matches: 18. The CDR3 sequence: CASSTTFDPGQGLEPQHF. The CDR3 DNA is TGCGCCAGCAGCACCACTTTCGATCCGGGACAGGGGTTGGAGCCCCAGCATTTT.